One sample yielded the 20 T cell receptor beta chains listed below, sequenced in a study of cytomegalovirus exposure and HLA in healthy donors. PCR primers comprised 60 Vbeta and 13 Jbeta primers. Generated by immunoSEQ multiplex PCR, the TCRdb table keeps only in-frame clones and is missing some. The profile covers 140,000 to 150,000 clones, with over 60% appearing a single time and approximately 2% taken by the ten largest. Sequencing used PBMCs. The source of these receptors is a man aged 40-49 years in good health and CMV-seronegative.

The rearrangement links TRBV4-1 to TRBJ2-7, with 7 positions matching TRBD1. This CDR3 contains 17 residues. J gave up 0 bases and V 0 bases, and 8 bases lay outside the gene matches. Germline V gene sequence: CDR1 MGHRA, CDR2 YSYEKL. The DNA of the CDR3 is TGCGCCAGCAGCCAAGATCCACCGACAGGGAACTCCTACGAGCAGTACTTC. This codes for CASSQDPPTGNSYEQYF.

The CDR3 coding sequence is TGTGCCAGCAGCTTAGCGCTAGCGGGAGTTAGCCATGAGCAGTTCTTC. This translates into CASSLALAGVSHEQFF. The chain employs TRBV7-9 and TRBJ2-1, with TRBD2 identical over 10 bases. Looked up from germline, CDR1 is SEHNR and CDR2 is FQNEAQ (reference sequence). V shed 0 bases, J shed 8 bases, and the junction held 7 bases outside the gene matches. This CDR3 is 16 amino acids long.

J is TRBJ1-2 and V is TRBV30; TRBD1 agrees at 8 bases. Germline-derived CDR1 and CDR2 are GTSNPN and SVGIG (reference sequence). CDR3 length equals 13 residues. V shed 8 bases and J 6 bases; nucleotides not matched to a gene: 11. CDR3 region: CAPRDRGRDGYTF. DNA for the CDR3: TGTGCCCCGAGAGACAGGGGAAGGGATGGCTACACCTTC.

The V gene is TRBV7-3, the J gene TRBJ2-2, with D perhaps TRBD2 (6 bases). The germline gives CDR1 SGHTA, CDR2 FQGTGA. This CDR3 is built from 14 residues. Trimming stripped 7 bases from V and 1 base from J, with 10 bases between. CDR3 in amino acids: CASNPGGNTGELFF. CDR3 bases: TGTGCCAGCAACCCCGGGGGGAACACCGGGGAGCTGTTTTTT.

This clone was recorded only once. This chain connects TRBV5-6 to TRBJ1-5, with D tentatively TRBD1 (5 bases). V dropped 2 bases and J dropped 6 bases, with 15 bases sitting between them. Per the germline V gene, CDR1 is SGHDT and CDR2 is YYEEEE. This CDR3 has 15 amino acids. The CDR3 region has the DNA TGTGCCAGCAGCTTCTACGGGGGTTTGGGTCAGCCCCAGCATTTT. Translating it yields CASSFYGGLGQPQHF.

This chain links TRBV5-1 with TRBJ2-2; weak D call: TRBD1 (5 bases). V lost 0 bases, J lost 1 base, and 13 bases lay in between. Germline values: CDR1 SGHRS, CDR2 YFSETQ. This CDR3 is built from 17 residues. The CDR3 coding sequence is TGCGCCAGCAGCTTGGAAGCCAGGGTGAAGAACACCGGGGAGCTGTTTTTT. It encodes CASSLEARVKNTGELFF.

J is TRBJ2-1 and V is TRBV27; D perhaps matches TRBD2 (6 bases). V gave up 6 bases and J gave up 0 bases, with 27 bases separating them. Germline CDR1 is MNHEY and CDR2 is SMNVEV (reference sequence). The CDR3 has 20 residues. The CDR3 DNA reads TGTGCCAGCAGGCCTCTCCGGGACTTTTACTCAAAGAGCTCCTACAATGAGCAGTTCTTC. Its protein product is CASRPLRDFYSKSSYNEQFF.

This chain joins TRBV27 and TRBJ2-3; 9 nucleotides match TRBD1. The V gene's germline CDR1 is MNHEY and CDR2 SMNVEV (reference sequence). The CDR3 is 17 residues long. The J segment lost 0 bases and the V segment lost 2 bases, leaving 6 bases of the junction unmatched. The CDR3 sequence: CASSLGTGRSSTDTQYF. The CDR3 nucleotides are TGTGCCAGCAGTTTAGGGACAGGGCGCTCTAGCACAGATACGCAGTATTTT.

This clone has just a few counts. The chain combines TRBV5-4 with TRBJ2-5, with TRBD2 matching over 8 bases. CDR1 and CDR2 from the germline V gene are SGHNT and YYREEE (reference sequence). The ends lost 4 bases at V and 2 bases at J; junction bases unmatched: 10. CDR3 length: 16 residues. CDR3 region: CASSPRLSGEQETQYF. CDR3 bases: TGTGCCAGCAGCCCGCGGCTTAGCGGGGAACAAGAGACCCAGTACTTC.

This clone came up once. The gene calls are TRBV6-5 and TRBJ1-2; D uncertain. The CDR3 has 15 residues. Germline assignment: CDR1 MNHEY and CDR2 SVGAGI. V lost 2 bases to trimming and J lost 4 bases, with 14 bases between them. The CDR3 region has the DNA TGTGCCAGCAGTTACGACCATCGGGGTGCCTATGGCTACACCTTC. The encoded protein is CASSYDHRGAYGYTF.

CDR3 loop: CAWRGKHGELFF. The CDR3 nucleotides read TGTGCCTGGCGGGGTAAACACGGGGAGCTGTTTTTT. The rearrangement uses TRBV30 and TRBJ2-2, with a possible D match to TRBD2 (5 bases). Trimming cost V 5 bases and J 7 bases, with 11 bases left between them. Germline V gene sequence: CDR1 GTSNPN, CDR2 SVGIG (reference sequence). The CDR3 runs to 12 residues.

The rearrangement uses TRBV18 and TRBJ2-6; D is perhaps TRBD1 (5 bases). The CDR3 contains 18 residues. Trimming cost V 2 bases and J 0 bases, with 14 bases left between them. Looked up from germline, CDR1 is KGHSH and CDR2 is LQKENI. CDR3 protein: CASSPGAGMYSGANVLTF. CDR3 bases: TGTGCCAGCTCACCAGGAGCAGGGATGTACTCTGGGGCCAACGTCCTGACTTTC.

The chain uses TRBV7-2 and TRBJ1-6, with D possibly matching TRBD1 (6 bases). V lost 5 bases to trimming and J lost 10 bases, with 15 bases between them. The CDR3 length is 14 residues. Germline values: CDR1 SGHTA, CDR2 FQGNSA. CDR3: CASSPRGGRSPLHF. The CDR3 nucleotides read TGTGCCAGCAGCCCCCGGGGGGGCAGATCACCCCTCCACTTT. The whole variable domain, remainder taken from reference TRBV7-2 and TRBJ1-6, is GAGVSQSPSNKVTEKGKDVELRCDPISGHTALYWYRQSLGQGLEFLIYFQGNSAPDKSGLPSDRFSAERTGGSVSTLTIQRTQQEDSAVYLCASSPRGGRSPLHFGNGTRLTVT.

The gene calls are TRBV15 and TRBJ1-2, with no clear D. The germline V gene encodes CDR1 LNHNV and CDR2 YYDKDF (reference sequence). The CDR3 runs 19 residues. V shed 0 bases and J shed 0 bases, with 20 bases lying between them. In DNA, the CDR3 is TGTGCCACCAGCAGAGATACTTCGGCGGCTTCCTCGTCTAACTATGGCTACACCTTC. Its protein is CATSRDTSAASSSNYGYTF.

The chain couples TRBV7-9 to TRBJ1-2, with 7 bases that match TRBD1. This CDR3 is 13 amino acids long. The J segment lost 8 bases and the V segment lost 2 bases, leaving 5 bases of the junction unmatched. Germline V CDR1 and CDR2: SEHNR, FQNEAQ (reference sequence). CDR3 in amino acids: CASSLTTGRGYTF. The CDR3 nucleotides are TGTGCCAGCAGCTTAACGACAGGGCGCGGCTACACCTTC.

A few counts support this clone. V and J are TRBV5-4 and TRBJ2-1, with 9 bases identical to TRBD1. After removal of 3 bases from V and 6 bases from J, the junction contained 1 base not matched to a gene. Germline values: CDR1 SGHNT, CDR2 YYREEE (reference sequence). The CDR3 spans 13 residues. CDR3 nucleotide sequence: TGTGCCAGCAGCTGGGACAGGGTCAATGAGCAGTTCTTC. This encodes CASSWDRVNEQFF.

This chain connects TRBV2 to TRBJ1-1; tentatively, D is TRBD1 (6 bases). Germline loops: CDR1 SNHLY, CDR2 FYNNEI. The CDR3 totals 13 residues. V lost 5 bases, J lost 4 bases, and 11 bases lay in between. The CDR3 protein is CASSLQGFTEAFF. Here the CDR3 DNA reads TGTGCCAGCAGTTTACAGGGCTTCACTGAAGCTTTCTTT.

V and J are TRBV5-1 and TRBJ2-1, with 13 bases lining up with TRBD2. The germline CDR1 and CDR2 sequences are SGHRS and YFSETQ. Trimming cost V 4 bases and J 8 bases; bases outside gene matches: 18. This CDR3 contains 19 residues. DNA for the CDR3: TGCGCCAGCAGCCCCTGGGGGACTAGCGGGGCAGGAGGGGGTTATGAGCAGTTCTTC. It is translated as CASSPWGTSGAGGGYEQFF.

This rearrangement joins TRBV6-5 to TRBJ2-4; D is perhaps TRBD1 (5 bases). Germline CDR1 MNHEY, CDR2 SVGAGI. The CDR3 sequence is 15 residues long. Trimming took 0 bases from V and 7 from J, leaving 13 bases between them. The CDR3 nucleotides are TGTGCCAGCAGTTACTCGTTCGCAGGGTCGAACATTCAGTACTTC. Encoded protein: CASSYSFAGSNIQYF.

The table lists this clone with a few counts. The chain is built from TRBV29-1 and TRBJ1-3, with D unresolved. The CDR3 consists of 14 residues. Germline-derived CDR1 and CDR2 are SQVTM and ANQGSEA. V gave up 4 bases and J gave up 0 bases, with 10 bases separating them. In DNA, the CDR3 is TGCAGCGTTGGTGAACAGTACTCTGGAAACACCATATATTTT. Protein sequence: CSVGEQYSGNTIYF.